The clone carrying this TCR beta chain was observed a handful of times. Its specificity is not known. The CDR3 spans 15 residues. V was clipped by 3 bases and J by 6 bases, with 17 bases between them. Germline V gene lookup returns CDR1 LNHDA and CDR2 SQIVND (reference sequence). The sample belongs to a study of vaccination and CD4 T cells after COVID-19. Sequenced with the Oncomine TCR Beta short-read assay was DNA taken from cultured CD4+ T cells. TCRdb passed the PCR reads through MiXCR, listing each CDR3 protein once. The sample lists several thousand distinct CDR3 sequences, 55% to 65% seen once, with 7.5% to 9% in the top ten. The treatment is: roughly ten-day PBMC culture with coronavirus spike peptide pools or control peptides (ViraFEST assay).

This TCR derives from a human donor who had recovered from COVID-19. Sequencing was performed on CD4+ T cells from blood, cultured in vitro. The chain recombines TRBV19 with TRBJ1-2; D call uncertain. CDR3 nucleotide sequence: TGTGCCAGTAGTATTTGGAACAGTCTTCGGGATGGCTACACCTTC. It yields the protein CASSIWNSLRDGYTF.